This entry lists 15 T cell receptor beta chains sequenced from one sample in a study of blood T cell repertoires in COVID-19. The protocol was immunoSEQ multiplex PCR, while the TCRdb copy is restricted to in-frame clones and leaves out a portion. This sample has roughly 150,000 clones, with approximately 78% found just once. Sequenced sample: peripheral blood. The source is a human donor with acute or convalescent COVID-19. The donor label of this sample is uncertain.

The chain links TRBV7-9 to TRBJ2-7; 14 nucleotides match TRBD2. J lost 3 bases, V lost 4 bases, and 8 bases had no gene match. The germline V gene has CDR1 SEHNR and CDR2 FQNEAQ (reference sequence). This CDR3 is built from 17 residues. The CDR3 bases are TGTGCCAGCAGCTCCGGACTAGCGGGGGGCCCGGACTACGAGCAGTACTTC. Its translation is CASSSGLAGGPDYEQYF.

J is TRBJ2-5 and V is TRBV5-1, with 7 bases lining up with TRBD1. The CDR3 contains 15 residues. Germline assignment: CDR1 SGHRS and CDR2 YFSETQ. V lost 5 bases, J lost 5 bases, and 12 bases stayed unmatched. CDR3 DNA sequence: TGCGCCAGCAGTACAACAACAGGGGACGGCGAGACCCAGTACTTC. Its protein is CASSTTTGDGETQYF.

The V gene is TRBV6-5, the J gene TRBJ1-1; 7 bases are a match to TRBD1. V lost 6 bases to trimming and J lost 0 bases; unmatched junction nucleotides: 1. Per germline, CDR1 MNHEY and CDR2 SVGAGI. The CDR3 is made up of 13 amino acids. In DNA, the CDR3 is TGTGCCAGCAGGGGACAGTTGAACACTGAAGCTTTCTTT. Protein: CASRGQLNTEAFF.

The genes are TRBV5-6 and TRBJ2-5; tentatively, D is TRBD1 (6 bases). The CDR3 covers 15 residues. Per the germline V gene, CDR1 is SGHDT and CDR2 is YYEEEE. Trimming left V 5 bases short and J 4 bases short, with 18 bases between. In nucleotides, the CDR3 is TGTGCCAGCAGTCGACGACAGGCCTTGAGAGAGACCCAGTACTTC. It specifies CASSRRQALRETQYF.

This sequence joins TRBV5-6 and TRBJ1-1, with D possibly being TRBD1 (5 bases). The CDR3 loop spans 14 amino acids. Trimming took 3 bases from V and 3 from J, leaving 12 bases between them. Germline V gene data show CDR1 as SGHDT and CDR2 as YYEEEE. The DNA of the CDR3 is TGTGCCAGCAGCTCAAGGGGCCGTTACACTGAAGCTTTCTTT. This codes for CASSSRGRYTEAFF.

The gene calls are TRBV4-3 and TRBJ2-2; TRBD2 matches 13 bases. CDR3 size: 17 residues. Per the germline V gene, CDR1 is LGHNA and CDR2 is YSLEER. The junction had 2 bases not matched to a gene; V was cut back by 1 base and J by 3 bases. The CDR3 loop reads CASSQGLAGGHTGELFF. The CDR3, as DNA: TGCGCCAGCAGCCAAGGACTAGCGGGGGGACACACCGGGGAGCTGTTTTTT.

This clone showed up just once. The chain is built from TRBV6-1 and TRBJ1-3, with D perhaps TRBD1 (6 bases). CDR1 and CDR2 (germline): MNHNS, SASEGT. V was cut by 0 bases and J by 2 bases, with 8 bases left in between. The CDR3 contains 15 residues. CDR3 sequence (DNA): TGTGCCAGCAGTGAAGCGAACAGGGCTGGAAACACCATATATTTT. Encoded protein: CASSEANRAGNTIYF.

The chain combines TRBV5-1 with TRBJ2-3, with TRBD2 matching 11 bases. Losses at the gene ends were 0 bases for V and 1 base for J; bases not matched to a gene: 7. CDR3 length: 18 amino acids. Per germline, CDR1 SGHRS and CDR2 YFSETQ. CDR3 nucleotide sequence: TGCGCCAGCAGCTTGGGAGCTAGCGGGGGGACTCGCACAGATACGCAGTATTTT. Translation gives CASSLGASGGTRTDTQYF. Full variable domain (rest looked up from reference TRBV5-1 and TRBJ2-3): KAGVTQTPRYLIKTRGQQVTLSCSPISGHRSVSWYQQTPGQGLQFLFEYFSETQRNKGNFPGRFSGRQFSNSRSEMNVSTLELGDSALYLCASSLGASGGTRTDTQYFGPGTRLTVL.

The V and J genes are TRBV19 and TRBJ2-5, with 10 bases fitting TRBD1. The CDR3 is 14 amino acids. Losses at the gene ends were 6 bases for V and 5 bases for J; bases not matched to a gene: 6. From germline, CDR1 is LNHDA and CDR2 SQIVND (reference sequence). Here the CDR3 reads CASSQDRGTETQYF. The CDR3 coding sequence is TGTGCCAGTAGCCAGGACAGGGGGACGGAGACCCAGTACTTC. The full variable domain, completed using reference TRBV19 and TRBJ2-5, is DGGITQSPKYLFRKEGQNVTLSCEQNLNHDAMYWYRQDPGQGLRLIYYSQIVNDFQKGDIAEGYSVSREKKESFPLTVTSAQKNPTAFYLCASSQDRGTETQYFGPGTRLLVL.

This clone appeared many times. V is TRBV4-2 and J is TRBJ1-6; 10 positions agree with TRBD1. The CDR3 sequence is 16 residues long. CDR1 is LGHNA and CDR2 is YNFKEQ in the germline V gene. V trimming: 4 bases; J trimming: 6 bases; junction bases outside the gene matches: 6. CDR3 sequence (DNA): TGTGCCAGCAGCCCGACAGGGGGCGGAGGTAATTCACCCCTCCACTTT. Its protein product is CASSPTGGGGNSPLHF.

The chain is built from TRBV7-9 and TRBJ2-6; D remains ambiguous. V was clipped by 3 bases and J by 3 bases, with 3 bases between them. CDR1 SEHNR and CDR2 FQNEAQ come from the germline V gene (reference sequence). The CDR3 covers 13 residues. This chain's CDR3 is CASSFVGANVLTF. The DNA for the CDR3 is TGTGCCAGCAGCTTCGTTGGGGCCAACGTCCTGACTTTC. Complete variable domain (other parts from reference TRBV7-9 and TRBJ2-6): DTGVSQNPRHKITKRGQNVTFRCDPISEHNRLYWYRQTLGQGPEFLTYFQNEAQLEKSRLLSDRFSAERPKGSFSTLEIQRTEQGDSAMYLCASSFVGANVLTFGAGSRLTVL.

This chain connects TRBV5-1 to TRBJ2-7, with a tentative D call TRBD2 (6 bases). Per the germline V gene, CDR1 is SGHRS and CDR2 is YFSETQ. V lost 0 bases to trimming and J lost 3 bases, with 13 bases between them. The CDR3 consists of 15 residues. CDR3 protein: CASSLGDFADYEQYF. The CDR3 nucleotides are TGCGCCAGCAGCTTGGGGGACTTCGCAGACTACGAGCAGTACTTC. Supplemented by reference TRBV5-1 and TRBJ2-7, the full variable domain reads KAGVTQTPRYLIKTRGQQVTLSCSPISGHRSVSWYQQTPGQGLQFLFEYFSETQRNKGNFPGRFSGRQFSNSRSEMNVSTLELGDSALYLCASSLGDFADYEQYFGPGTRLTVT.

This clone was observed a handful of times. V and J are TRBV5-4 and TRBJ1-2, with TRBD1 matching over 8 bases. CDR1 and CDR2 from the germline V gene are SGHNT and YYREEE (reference sequence). Losses at the gene ends were 4 bases for V and 4 bases for J; bases not matched to a gene: 15. CDR3 size: 17 residues. CDR3 DNA sequence: TGTGCCAGCAGCCCGGGGGGCTCCAGGGGGCAGGGCTATGGCTACACCTTC. Its protein product is CASSPGGSRGQGYGYTF. Variable domain in full (rest from reference TRBV5-4 and TRBJ1-2): ETGVTQSPTHLIKTRGQQVTLRCSSQSGHNTVSWYQQALGQGPQFIFQYYREEENGRGNFPPRFSGLQFPNYSSELNVNALELDDSALYLCASSPGGSRGQGYGYTFGSGTRLTVV.

The gene calls are TRBV5-5 and TRBJ1-1, with no clear D. The ends were cut back, 0 bases at V and 0 bases at J, with 21 bases in the middle. This CDR3 has 19 amino acids. Germline V lookup: CDR1 SGHKS, CDR2 YYEKEE (reference sequence). CDR3 in DNA: TGTGCCAGCAGCTTGGCGGGATCCGGGTCCGTTTTCATGAACACTGAAGCTTTCTTT. Encoded protein: CASSLAGSGSVFMNTEAFF. The full variable domain, rest sourced from reference TRBV5-5 and TRBJ1-1, is DAGVTQSPTHLIKTRGQQVTLRCSPISGHKSVSWYQQVLGQGPQFIFQYYEKEERGRGNFPDRFSARQFPNYSSELNVNALLLGDSALYLCASSLAGSGSVFMNTEAFFGQGTRLTVV.

The CDR3 loop reads CASSLPGRGGQDTQYF. For the CDR3, the DNA is TGTGCCAGCAGCTTACCTGGGCGGGGGGGCCAAGATACGCAGTATTTT. The V gene is TRBV7-2, the J gene TRBJ2-3; 9 bases are shared with TRBD2. Germline values: CDR1 SGHTA, CDR2 FQGNSA. The V gene end was trimmed by 2 bases and the J gene end by 5 bases; junction bases not matched to a gene: 8. This CDR3 spans 16 amino acids. Full variable domain (remainder filled in from reference TRBV7-2 and TRBJ2-3): GAGVSQSPSNKVTEKGKDVELRCDPISGHTALYWYRQSLGQGLEFLIYFQGNSAPDKSGLPSDRFSAERTGGSVSTLTIQRTQQEDSAVYLCASSLPGRGGQDTQYFGPGTRLTVL.